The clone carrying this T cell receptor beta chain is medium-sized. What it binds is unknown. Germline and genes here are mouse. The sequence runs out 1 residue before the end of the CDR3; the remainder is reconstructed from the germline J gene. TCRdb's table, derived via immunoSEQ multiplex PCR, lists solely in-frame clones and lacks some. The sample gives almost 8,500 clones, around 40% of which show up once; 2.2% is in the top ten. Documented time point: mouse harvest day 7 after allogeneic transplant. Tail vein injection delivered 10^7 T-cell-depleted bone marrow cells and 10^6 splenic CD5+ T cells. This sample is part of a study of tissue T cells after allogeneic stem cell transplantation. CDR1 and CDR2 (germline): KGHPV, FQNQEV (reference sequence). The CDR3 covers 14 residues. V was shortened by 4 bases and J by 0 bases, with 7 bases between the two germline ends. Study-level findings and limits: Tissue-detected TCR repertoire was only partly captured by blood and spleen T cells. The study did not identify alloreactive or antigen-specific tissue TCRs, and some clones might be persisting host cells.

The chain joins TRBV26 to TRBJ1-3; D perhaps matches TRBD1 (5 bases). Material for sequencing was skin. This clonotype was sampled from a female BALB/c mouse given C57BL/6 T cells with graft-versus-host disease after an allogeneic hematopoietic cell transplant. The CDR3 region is CASSPRDSGNTLYF. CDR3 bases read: TGTGCCAGCAGTCCCAGGGATTCTGGAAATACGCTCTAT.